This entry lists 21 T cell receptor beta chains sequenced from one sample in a study of tumor-infiltrating lymphocytes in primary liver carcinoma (dated 2017 in TCRdb). TCRdb names Illumina HiSeq 2500 as the instrument used. Using a constant-region primer and ProtoScript II reverse transcriptase, TCRbeta-specific cDNA was reverse-transcribed from around 500 ng total RNA. Construction of the TCRbeta libraries relied on three nested rounds of multiplex PCR, following a slightly modified ARM-PCR procedure. The first two PCR rounds used multiplex TRBV1-TRBV30 forward primers with a Cbeta reverse primer, each for around 10 cycles. Starting from the raw public reads, TCRdb applied fastp trimming at Q25, assembled clones with MiXCR and retained in-frame beta chains. Rows are combined by CDR3 protein, so each entry shows the most common genes and DNA. In all, the sample holds about 37,000 distinct CDR3 sequences, and more than 60% of those were seen once. The ten largest make up 35% to 45% of the sample.

Without any cell sorting, total RNA and DNA were extracted together from approximately 22-30 mg of bulk tissue using the AllPrep DNA/RNA mini kit. Material: tumor-adjacent normal liver tissue. All receptors come from a middle-aged man with primary liver carcinoma and hepatitis B virus infection.

The chain links TRBV4-3 to TRBJ1-1; possible D gene TRBD1, 6 bases. Germline lookup yields CDR1 LGHNA and CDR2 YSLEER. This CDR3 region has 13 residues. CDR3 DNA: TGCATCAGCAGCCAAGGGGGGAACACTGAAGCTTTCTTT. It codes for CISSQGGNTEAFF.

This clonotype was found many times. This clone may be a read error of a much larger clone one base away. The genes are TRBV4-1 and TRBJ2-5, with TRBD1 matching 7 bases. The length of the CDR3 is 14 residues. CDR1 and CDR2 (germline): MGHRA, YSYEKL. CDR3 loop: CAGSTRTGVETQYF. CDR3 bases: TGCGCCGGCAGCACCCGGACAGGAGTCGAGACCCAGTACTTC.

V and J are TRBV5-6 and TRBJ2-2; perhaps TRBD1 as D (5 bases). Trimming left V 9 bases short and J 5 bases short, with 14 bases between. The CDR3 has 13 amino acids. The V gene's germline CDR1 is SGHDT and CDR2 YYEEEE. The CDR3 region has the DNA TGTGCCATCAGGGAAAGGTTTACCGGGGAGCTGTTTTTT. Amino acid sequence: CAIRERFTGELFF.

This clonotype was counted a single time. Relative to the germline gene, one junction end is altered; a read error may explain this. The chain employs TRBV6-4 and TRBJ2-2, with 8 bases fitting TRBD2. CDR3 length: 15 amino acids. Germline V gene sequence: CDR1 MRHNA, CDR2 SNTAGT. In nucleotides, the CDR3 is TGTGCCAGCAGTGATGTTAGCGGGGACACCGGGGAGCCGTTTTTT. Its translation: CASSDVSGDTGEPFF.

In the case of this clonotype: A much larger clone sits a single nucleotide away, making a read error possible. This is likely a read error, given that the CDR3 carries no conserved phenylalanine or tryptophan at its end. The chain uses TRBV7-9 and TRBJ2-6; tentatively, D is TRBD1 (5 bases). Germline CDR1 is SEHNR and CDR2 is FQNEAQ (reference sequence). Trimming stripped 5 bases from V and 1 base from J, with 9 bases between. The CDR3 loop spans 15 amino acids. The DNA for the CDR3 is TGTGCCAGCAGCGCAGGGTTGTCTGGGGCCAACGTCCTGACTCTC. As protein: CASSAGLSGANVLTL.

As to this clonotype: Compared with germline, one end of the junction differs, possibly owing to a read error. Written as DNA, the CDR3 is TGTGCCAGAAGCTCCGCCACTAGCGGTAATGAGCACTTCTTC. This sequence encodes CARSSATSGNEHFF. V gene TRBV7-9 combines with J gene TRBJ2-1; 8 bases map to TRBD2. From germline, CDR1 is SEHNR and CDR2 FQNEAQ (reference sequence). The CDR3 consists of 14 residues.

As to this clonotype: At one end, the junction sequence differs from germline, possibly due to a read error. The chain employs TRBV11-2 and TRBJ1-5; 9 bases align to TRBD1. Germline V lookup: CDR1 SGHAT, CDR2 FQNNGV. The CDR3 extends over 17 amino acids. CDR3 nucleotide sequence: TGTGCCAGCAGGTTAGTAGGGGTAACAGGGGGCAATCAGCTCCAGCATTTT. Its translation is CASRLVGVTGGNQLQHF.

As to this clonotype: A read error may be the cause here, since a much bigger clone is one base away. Since the CDR3 does not end with the conserved phenylalanine or tryptophan, this likely comes from a read error. The chain is built from TRBV20-1 and TRBJ2-1; a weak D match, TRBD2 (5 bases). Between the trimmed V and J ends, which lost 2 bases and 3 bases, there was a span of 23 bases. The CDR3 covers 18 residues. Germline V gene sequence: CDR1 DFQATT, CDR2 SNEGSKA (reference sequence). The CDR3 reads CSARPGPETKRNYNEQFI. In DNA form, the CDR3 reads TGCAGTGCTAGACCCGGGCCCGAGACTAAACGGAACTACAATGAGCAGTTCATC.

In regard to this clonotype: One end of the junction fails to match germline, which may point to a read error. This chain connects TRBV11-2 to TRBJ2-7, with D possibly matching TRBD1 (5 bases). Germline V CDR1 and CDR2: SGHAT, FQNNGV. The CDR3 is made up of 14 amino acids. This CDR3 is CANSPNRSSYEQYF. CDR3 nucleotide sequence: TGTGCCAACAGCCCTAACAGGAGCTCCTACGAGCAGTACTTC.

The V call is TRBV11-1, the J call TRBJ2-1; TRBD2 agrees at 10 bases. Germline CDR1 reads SGHAT; CDR2 reads FQDESV (reference sequence). The CDR3 runs 20 residues. Germline trimming cut 5 bases from V and 13 bases from J; bases unmatched to any gene: 29. The chain's CDR3 is CASSIGKTSGASRFGNKQFF. CDR3 DNA: TGTGCCAGCAGCATAGGAAAAACTAGCGGGGCCTCACGGTTCGGCAATAAACAGTTCTTC. The full variable domain, completed using reference TRBV11-1 and TRBJ2-1, is EAEVAQSPRYKITEKSQAVAFWCDPISGHATLYWYRQILGQGPELLVQFQDESVVDDSQLPKDRFSAERLKGVDSTLKIQPAELGDSAMYLCASSIGKTSGASRFGNKQFFGPGTRLTVL.

In regard to this clonotype: This may be a read error, as it is one base from a much larger clone. This chain connects TRBV2 to TRBJ1-2; D perhaps matches TRBD1 (6 bases). The ends were cut back, 4 bases at V and 1 base at J, with 13 bases in the middle. CDR3 length: 15 residues. Germline V gene sequence: CDR1 SNHLY, CDR2 FYNNEI. The CDR3 DNA reads as TGTGCCAGCAGTGCCGTGCAGGGGAGTAACTATGGCTACACCTTC. It translates to CASSAVQGSNYGYTF.

This clonotype was observed many times. V and J are TRBV6-2 or TRBV6-3 and TRBJ2-7; possible D gene TRBD2, 5 bases. The CDR3 extends over 16 amino acids. V lost 2 bases, J lost 4 bases, and 18 bases lay in between. In germline, CDR1 is MNHEY, CDR2 SVGEGT. The CDR3 loop reads CASSYGITGSVYEQYF. The CDR3 bases are TGTGCCAGCAGTTACGGAATAACGGGGAGTGTATACGAGCAGTACTTC.

Points on this clonotype: Because it lacks the conserved phenylalanine or tryptophan at the end, this CDR3 is likely a read error. The gene calls are TRBV29-1 and TRBJ2-7; D not certain. The germline V and J ends were trimmed by 5 bases and 1 base, with 15 bases remaining between them. CDR3 length equals 14 residues. Germline V gene data show CDR1 as SQVTM and CDR2 as ANQGSEA. CDR3 coding DNA: TGCAGCGTTTGGACGACACAAACGTCCTACGAGCAGTACTTA. Its translation is CSVWTTQTSYEQYL.

There are a few counts of this clonotype. The germline gene is not matched at one end of the junction; a read error may be the cause. This chain joins TRBV14 and TRBJ2-7, with 8 bases fitting TRBD1. Germline assignment: CDR1 SGHDN and CDR2 FVKESK. This CDR3 has 15 residues. The CDR3 here is CANSHPGQGSYEQYF. The DNA of the CDR3 is TGTGCCAACAGCCATCCCGGACAGGGCTCGTACGAGCAGTACTTC.

A remark on this clonotype: The CDR3 carries no conserved terminal phenylalanine or tryptophan, so it likely arises from a read error. The rearrangement joins TRBV6-1 to TRBJ2-3; 13 nucleotides align to TRBD2. The CDR3 has 15 amino acids. Germline V gene lookup returns CDR1 MNHNS and CDR2 SASEGT. The CDR3 region is CASSELAGGPDTQYL. DNA for the CDR3: TGTGCCAGTAGTGAACTAGCGGGAGGGCCAGATACGCAGTATCTT.

The gene calls are TRBV11-1 and TRBJ2-1; 11 bases map to TRBD2. The CDR3 extends over 20 amino acids. The germline gives CDR1 SGHAT, CDR2 FQDESV (reference sequence). The V gene end was trimmed by 9 bases and the J gene end by 6 bases; junction bases not matched to a gene: 25. In nucleotides, the CDR3 is TGTGCCAGTAACATAGGAAAGACTAGCGGGGCCTCACGGTTCTGCAATGAGCAGTTCTTC. It yields the protein CASNIGKTSGASRFCNEQFF.

Comments on this clonotype: One junction end does not reproduce the germline sequence, and a read error may be involved. V usage is TRBV12-3 or TRBV12-4 and J usage is TRBJ2-1; D perhaps matches TRBD1 (5 bases). The CDR3 totals 16 residues. For the CDR3, the DNA is TGCGCCGGTGGGGCTAACGGCCATAGCTCCTACAATGAGCAGTTCTTC. Translating it yields CAGGANGHSSYNEQFF.

This clonotype has at least ten counts. The chain has TRBV5-1 and TRBJ2-1, with D possibly being TRBD1 (5 bases). Germline lookup yields CDR1 SGHRS and CDR2 YFSETQ. The CDR3 contains 12 residues. Trimming pared 0 bases from V and 10 bases from J, leaving 8 bases between. The CDR3 spells CASSLVRAEQFF. DNA for the CDR3: TGCGCCAGCAGCTTGGTCAGGGCCGAGCAGTTCTTC.

The J gene is TRBJ2-1, the V gene TRBV11-2; D not resolved. The CDR3 loop spans 12 amino acids. Germline CDR1 reads SGHAT; CDR2 reads FQNNGV. The V end lost 3 bases, the J end lost 5 bases, and 5 bases lay between the germline ends. CDR3 in amino acids: CASSFNHNEQFF. DNA for the CDR3: TGTGCCAGCAGCTTCAATCACAATGAGCAGTTCTTC.

This clonotype was found many times. The CDR3 spells CASSDRDRADTQYF. Here the CDR3 DNA reads TGTGCCAGCAGTGATAGGGACAGGGCAGATACGCAGTATTTT. The rearrangement uses TRBV2 and TRBJ2-3; TRBD1 agrees at 9 bases. The V segment lost 3 bases and the J segment 4 bases; nucleotides outside the gene matches: 2. Germline V gene lookup returns CDR1 SNHLY and CDR2 FYNNEI. The CDR3 contains 14 residues.

This chain connects TRBV30 to TRBJ2-5; 9 positions match TRBD1. The CDR3 length is 13 residues. In germline, CDR1 is GTSNPN, CDR2 SVGIG (reference sequence). V shed 8 bases, J shed 4 bases, and the junction held 8 bases outside the gene matches. The CDR3 DNA reads TGTGCCATAAAGACAGGGGGGGCAGAGACCCAGTACTTC. Protein product: CAIKTGGAETQYF.